Sequencing of this T cell receptor beta chain was carried out in a study of cytomegalovirus exposure and HLA in healthy donors (TCRdb year 2017). Broadly, across the study: According to an earlier analysis of a few hundred of the donors, about 179 million T cells yielded roughly 110 million unique TCR beta sequences and approximately 300 Gb of sequence data. An earlier analysis of 587 of the donors used high-throughput TCR beta sequencing to judge whether each TCR beta V gene segment behaved as functional or pseudogenic. In addition to the first cohort of 666 subjects, a separate validation cohort of 130 or so different subjects was used. High-throughput TCR immunosequencing, statistical association of individual TCRs with disease status, and machine learning were combined to predict cytomegalovirus infection status. The aim of the study was to test whether cataloging public T cell receptors could identify signatures of past pathogen exposure. Among some 400 genotyped donors of the cohort, an average of roughly 230,000 unique TCR beta nucleotide sequences was sequenced per donor, of which 15% to 20% were non-productive. In a later genetic analysis, genome-wide SNP genotypes for about 55% of the roughly 670 donors were used, and that subset was treated as a discovery cohort. A handful of DR-DQ haplotypes were handled as single units for association and clustering because linkage in the cohort was strong. Using immunosequencing, the study profiled T cell repertoires from approximately 700 subjects and related those repertoires to cytomegalovirus serostatus. Both class I and class II loci were covered by HLA typing, at four-digit resolution. All discovery cohort repertoires had been generated using a single sequencing platform. The number of donors typed differed by locus, with about 629-640 for A, B, C, DRB1 and DQB1, roughly 550 for DQA1, over 600 for DPA1, and under 490 for DPB1. Rather than using new phenotypic data, the later analysis identified candidate immune exposures from TCR beta sequences and from how often those sequences occurred across donors. Donor age, sex, ethnicity and CMV serostatus were compiled alongside the repertoire data. The genetic ancestry cluster associated with self-reported Caucasian donors included 81% of the 398 genotyped donors. An early release covering 550 to 650 HLA-typed donors comprised around 300 gigabases of sequencing data and roughly 85 million unique TCR sequences. In a later analysis, previously published TCR beta repertoires from fewer than 750 donors were re-analyzed and high-resolution HLA genotyping was added so that TCR occurrence patterns could be studied.

The paper as a whole reports these results and caveats: According to a later genetic analysis, donors in an Asian-associated ancestry cluster had fewer N-insertions in productive TCRs than the approximately 650-donor mean. HLA typing was unavailable for some donors at each locus, so association tests used only the typed subset. The sequencing pipeline was judged likely to have produced a cluster of highly shared sequence variants as a technical artifact. Specific HLA alleles were associated with 15,000 to 20,000 TCR beta sequences at a false discovery rate of 0.05 in a later analysis. Assigning TCR associations to individual alleles was difficult when HLA alleles, especially DR and DQ, strongly co-occurred. A further reported finding was that TCR beta sequences accurately predicted the HLA-A and HLA-B alleles for most subjects in the first cohort. Because counts were too low, roughly 16 rarely observed V segments, including chromosome 9 orphons, were left out of the earlier analysis of 500 to 750 of the donors. According to a later analysis, most CMV-associated TCR beta chains appeared to be HLA-restricted, and the HLA associations seemed to be driven largely by CMV exposure. Across donors, most TCR sequences were observed very rarely, whereas some public TCRs were present in many individuals. In a later analysis, several top co-occurrence clusters were reported to appear linked to parvovirus B19, influenza, CMV and Epstein-Barr virus. An earlier analysis of around 540 of the donors showed that most TCR beta V segments appeared in productive rearrangements either about 87% or about 30% of the time, which broadly matched IMGT annotations. The study gave a list of about 160 TCR beta chains associated with cytomegalovirus. Linkage disequilibrium might explain the correlated functional status among segregating V segments, but an unknown experimental factor could not be ruled out. According to a later analysis, TCR association rates differed among HLA loci, with DRB1 alleles showing the most associated TCRs and HLA-C alleles showing the fewest. In vitro tests confirmed that a few of the cytomegalovirus-associated TCR beta chains recognize cytomegalovirus antigens. This cohort had only TCR beta chains sequenced, and the lack of alpha or paired-chain data limited which features could be detected. It was suggested by the authors that the approach could potentially be generalized to other disease states and immunological phenotypes. In a later analysis, HLA-associated TCR beta chains showed more clonal expansion and lower generation probabilities than non-associated chains that were equally common. An association between a missense DCLRE1C variant and V-gene and J-gene trimming of TCR beta chains was found in a later genetic analysis and replicated in an independent cohort. Sequencing depth was assumed to be roughly uniform across donors in the presence/absence analyses, though that assumption may not hold. For the cohort, immune exposure information was limited to CMV serostatus. In both the original and validation cohorts, the classifier was reported to diagnose cytomegalovirus status with high specificity and sensitivity. Some IMGT-functional V segments, including TRBV6-2 and TRBV6-3, could not be distinguished by the 87-base-pair reads and were therefore excluded.

From the cysteine through the phenylalanine, the CDR3 covers 19 amino acids. Left in the record is the CDR3 DNA by itself, 57 bases read in frame from the first base. The CDR1 and CDR2 encoded by the germline V gene are ENHRY and SYGVKD. V ends up 4 bases short and J 2 bases short, with an unmatched junction base count of 11. Library preparation was by the immunoSEQ multiplex PCR assay. A mixture of 60 forward primers for TCR Vbeta segments and 13 reverse primers for TCR Jbeta segments was used in the multiplex PCR. Amplification of the CDR3 region of rearranged TCR beta genes was performed with a multiplex PCR assay on genomic DNA. On the Illumina HiSeq System, the amplified TCR beta libraries were sequenced as 87-base-pair reads. In the authors' own workflow: In a later analysis, tens of millions of unique TCR beta chains were counted across the 650 to 700 repertoires, and approximately 11 million of these chains were shared by at least two donors. To remove PCR and sequencing errors, raw reads were error-corrected and collapsed into unique sequences using a nearest-neighbor algorithm that merged closely related sequences. To assign V, D and J gene segments, CDR3 sequences were aligned to IMGT reference sequences. For a sequence to be retained, a match of at least six nucleotides to both a V gene segment and a J gene segment was required. Rearrangements were classified as productive when the CDR3 lacked stop codons and remained in frame with V and J, and all other rearrangements were classified as non-productive. Following IMGT convention, CDR3 was defined as the stretch from the second conserved V-encoded cysteine up to the conserved J-encoded phenylalanine. Sequences without an unambiguous match to a single V gene segment were excluded from the earlier analysis of 450 to 650 of the donors. An earlier analysis of several hundred of the donors called V segments functional above 56.7% productive rearrangements and segregating when the between-donor standard deviation exceeded 5%. To diagnose cytomegalovirus status from the catalog of TCR beta chain sequences, a statistical classification framework was built. In a later analysis, TCR nucleotide sequences were compared against IMGT/GENE-DB human TR gene sequences so that V and J genes could be assigned. In a later analysis, CDR3 sequences and most-parsimonious VDJ recombination scenarios were assigned using the TCRdist pipeline. A later analysis defined each TCR beta chain by its CDR3 amino acid sequence plus V-gene family, and excluded reads lacking a unique V-gene family. A later analysis removed 450 to 600 highly shared, low-generation-probability nucleotide sequences to deal with suspected cross-contamination and a sequencing artifact. A later analysis calculated a clonal expansion index for each public chain from normalized within-repertoire ranks of inferred template counts. In a later analysis, generation probabilities were computed using a VDJ recombination model fitted to out-of-frame rearrangements, and the results were checked against IGoR. In a later analysis, TCR-TCR, TCR-HLA and TCR-CMV co-occurrence was scored with hypergeometric tests, and a repertoire-size bias correction was applied to TCR pairs. False discovery rates were estimated in a later analysis by permuting HLA or CMV assignments 20 times. In a later analysis, co-occurring TCRs were grouped with DBSCAN, and TCRdist sequence similarity was added when clustering was performed within HLA-allele-positive subsets. For co-occurrence clustering, repertoires with fewer than 30,000 or more than 120,000 public chains were excluded, along with 5 or 6 repertoires with anomalous nucleotide sharing. TCRdb holds this immuneACCESS table with in-frame rearrangements only. Some clones are missing; in checked studies, unresolved V genes explain under half, and the rest has no known cause. V, J and clone size derive from that table, while D and trimming were established from the DNA sequence. This sample holds 85,000 to 100,000 clones; around 80% were observed only once. The top ten hold roughly 8.8% of the sample.

With respect to this clone: There is no known antigen for this receptor. No base quality information exists; no much larger clone differs at one position.

The cohort consisted of hundreds of healthy bone marrow donors. At the time of sampling, every cohort member was nominally healthy, though immune exposures that went unrecorded were likely present. CMV serostatus was positive for 250 to 300 and negative for about half of the roughly 700 cohort members, and was not recorded for this donor. Each donor provided a peripheral blood sample, and peripheral blood mononuclear cells were used for TCR beta sequencing. The Qiagen DNeasy Blood Extraction Kit was used to extract genomic DNA from the blood cell samples. The sequencing sample was made of PBMCs. This TCR was sampled from a human donor in good health. The sequence is built from TRBV10-3 and TRBJ2-1; 13 central bases correspond to TRBD2. The sequence in DNA is TGTGCCATCAGTGGCACTAGCGGGAGGGCCGGACGCCCCTACAATGAGCAGTTCTTC. It specifies CAISGTSGRAGRPYNEQFF.